The 26 T cell receptor beta chains in this list originate from one sample, sequenced in a study of metastatic and nonmetastatic thyroid tumors. TCRdb re-processed the PCR reads through MiXCR. The profile shows about 32,000 clones, about 20% of them singletons. All patients reached thyroid surgery having received no treatment beforehand. Input material: blood. These receptors all come from a female donor with papillary thyroid cancer or a benign thyroid nodule (not recorded which). Some clones in this sample may be carry-over from other donors' samples.

J is TRBJ2-1 and V is TRBV6-6; D remains ambiguous. Germline CDR1 is MNHNY and CDR2 is SVGAGI (reference sequence). The CDR3 contains 17 residues. V was shortened by 2 bases and J by 8 bases, with 22 bases between the two germline ends. The CDR3 reads CASSYPQTGPAAYEQFF. The DNA for the CDR3 is TGTGCCAGCAGTTACCCGCAAACGGGCCCCGCAGCATATGAGCAGTTCTTC.

This clone showed up many times. The chain is built from TRBV19 and TRBJ1-2; D is possibly TRBD1 (5 bases). CDR3 size: 15 residues. CDR1 is LNHDA and CDR2 is SQIVND in the germline V gene (reference sequence). The V and J ends lost 5 bases and 4 bases respectively, with 17 bases between them. CDR3 loop: CASSDKARVTYGYTF. The CDR3 coding sequence is TGTGCCAGTAGTGACAAAGCCAGGGTTACCTATGGCTACACCTTC.

The CDR3 coding sequence is TGTGCCAGCAGTTACTCAGCGCCTAGCGGGGGATCTGAGCAGTTCTTC. Its translation: CASSYSAPSGGSEQFF. V and J are TRBV6-5 and TRBJ2-1; 10 bases are shared with TRBD2. CDR3 length: 16 amino acids. The germline V gene has CDR1 MNHEY and CDR2 SVGAGI. V lost 0 bases, J lost 9 bases, and 8 bases stayed unmatched.

This clone was recorded many times. V gene TRBV18 combines with J gene TRBJ2-2; D is uncertain. The V end was cut by 3 bases, the J end by 5 bases, with 13 bases between. This CDR3 is 15 amino acids long. Germline CDR1 is KGHSH and CDR2 is LQKENI. CDR3 region: CASSPDAMGTGELFF. CDR3 coding DNA: TGTGCCAGCTCACCGGACGCAATGGGAACCGGGGAGCTGTTTTTT.

This clone was picked up many times. The chain carries TRBV12-3 or TRBV12-4 and TRBJ2-1; unclear D gene. V was pared by 3 bases and J by 6 bases, with 3 bases between. CDR3 size: 11 residues. In nucleotides, the CDR3 is TGTGCCAGCAGTTTTATCAATGAGCAGTTCTTC. Translating it yields CASSFINEQFF.

This clone was counted many times. At one of its ends the junction is not consistent with the germline gene, which may arise from a read error. CDR3 region: CASSLSRVQETQYF. The CDR3 DNA follows: TGTGCTAGCAGCTTATCCAGGGTCCAAGAGACCCAGTACTTC. The chain uses TRBV7-7 and TRBJ2-5; D is possibly TRBD1 (5 bases). Germline CDR1 SSHAT, CDR2 FNYEAQ (reference sequence). This CDR3 spans 14 amino acids.

This clone counts as medium-sized. This sequence joins TRBV20-1 and TRBJ1-6, with D possibly matching TRBD1 (6 bases). The CDR3 runs to 16 residues. Germline assignment: CDR1 DFQATT and CDR2 SNEGSKA (reference sequence). The V end was cut by 1 base, the J end by 7 bases, with 17 bases between. Here the CDR3 DNA reads TGCAGTGCTAGAGGGGTACAGGGCCAGTACAATTCACCCCTCCACTTT. Its protein product is CSARGVQGQYNSPLHF.

The table lists this clone with many counts. The chain combines TRBV11-2 with TRBJ1-2; D unclear. V was clipped by 1 base and J by 0 bases, with 12 bases between them. CDR3 length equals 16 residues. Germline values: CDR1 SGHAT, CDR2 FQNNGV. Here the CDR3 DNA reads TGTGCCAGCAGCTTAGGTGGGGTTAATACTAACTATGGCTACACCTTC. Translating gives CASSLGGVNTNYGYTF.

This clone was counted ten times or more. The CDR3 end shows no conserved phenylalanine or tryptophan, and so a read error is likely. Other nucleotide sequences from this sample produce the same CDR3. DNA for the CDR3: TGTGCCAGCAGCCAACAGAACCAGGGGGAGACCCAGTACTCC. This sequence encodes CASSQQNQGETQYS. V and J are TRBV7-8 and TRBJ2-5; the D gene is possibly TRBD1 (6 bases). This CDR3 is built from 14 residues. V lost 5 bases and J 5 bases, leaving 15 bases between the germline ends. Per germline, CDR1 SGHVS and CDR2 FQNEAQ.

The chain recombines TRBV7-3 with TRBJ2-1; unclear D gene. This CDR3 is built from 15 residues. V was clipped by 5 bases and J by 4 bases, with 15 bases between them. The V gene's germline CDR1 is SGHTA and CDR2 FQGTGA. The CDR3 is CASSRRANLYNEQFF. Written as DNA, the CDR3 is TGTGCCAGCAGCCGCCGGGCCAATCTATACAATGAGCAGTTCTTC.

There are a few counts of this clone. The chain carries TRBV29-1 and TRBJ1-1; TRBD1 matches 8 bases. CDR1 SQVTM and CDR2 ANQGSEA come from the germline V gene. This CDR3 region has 12 residues. Trimming cost V 6 bases and J 4 bases; bases outside gene matches: 4. This chain's CDR3 is CSVGQGGTEAFF. The CDR3 DNA sequence: TGCAGCGTAGGACAGGGAGGCACTGAAGCTTTCTTT.

A few counts support this clone. The rearrangement links TRBV6-1 to TRBJ1-5; no firm D call. The CDR3 runs 15 residues. Germline V gene sequence: CDR1 MNHNS, CDR2 SASEGT. Between the trimmed V and J ends, which lost 10 bases and 3 bases, there was a span of 19 bases. The CDR3: CATSPGVGNNQPQHF. CDR3 DNA: TGTGCCACCTCGCCCGGGGTAGGAAACAATCAGCCCCAGCATTTT.

This clone was counted only a few times. V is TRBV6-1 and J is TRBJ1-1, with D possibly being TRBD1 (5 bases). Germline V gene lookup returns CDR1 MNHNS and CDR2 SASEGT. V dropped 3 bases and J dropped 8 bases, with 13 bases sitting between them. The CDR3 is made up of 13 amino acids. The CDR3 loop reads CASSDPGVVEAFF. CDR3 sequence (DNA): TGTGCCAGCAGTGACCCGGGGGTAGTGGAAGCTTTCTTT.

This clone appeared many times. The chain joins TRBV28 to TRBJ2-1; D may be TRBD1 or TRBD2 (6 bases each). Germline CDR1 and CDR2: MDHEN and SYDVKM. This CDR3 has 15 amino acids. The germline V and J ends were trimmed by 5 bases and 7 bases, with 18 bases remaining between them. CDR3 nucleotide sequence: TGTGCCAGCAGTCCCTATAGGGGGAGGAGTAATGAGCAGTTCTTC. It is translated as CASSPYRGRSNEQFF.

By sample share, this clone is medium-sized. Here the CDR3 DNA reads TGTGCCAGCGACGAGCACGGGGAGCTGTTTTTT. Its protein is CASDEHGELFF. The chain joins TRBV6-2 or TRBV6-3 to TRBJ2-2; no clear D. V was pared by 8 bases and J by 7 bases, with 8 bases between. The CDR3 is 11 residues long. Germline V gene data show CDR1 as MNHEY and CDR2 as SVGEGT.

This clone was counted a few times. The V gene is TRBV6-1, the J gene TRBJ2-5, with TRBD1 matching over 8 bases. The CDR3 is 14 residues long. In germline, CDR1 is MNHNS, CDR2 SASEGT. After removal of 3 bases from V and 5 bases from J, the junction contained 5 bases not matched to a gene. The CDR3 DNA is TGTGCCAGCAGTGATTGGACAGGGCGGGAGACCCAGTACTTC. Translating gives CASSDWTGRETQYF.

This clone was counted ten times or more. The rearrangement links TRBV7-2 to TRBJ2-1; D tentatively reads TRBD1 or TRBD2 (7 bases each). CDR1 is SGHTA and CDR2 is FQGNSA in the germline V gene. The ends were cut back, 0 bases at V and 9 bases at J, with 18 bases in the middle. The CDR3 consists of 16 residues. CDR3 loop: CASSLAGTARGGEQFF. The CDR3 DNA reads TGTGCCAGCAGCTTAGCCGGGACAGCCAGGGGGGGTGAGCAGTTCTTC.

This clone was counted ten times or more. J is TRBJ2-5 and V is TRBV20-1; D perhaps matches TRBD1 (8 bases). V lost 5 bases and J lost 9, with 16 bases in between. CDR3 length: 12 residues. Germline V gives CDR1 DFQATT, CDR2 SNEGSKA (reference sequence). CDR3 sequence: CSASTQGGAQYF. CDR3 DNA: TGCAGTGCTTCAACACAGGGGGGGGCCCAGTACTTC.

CDR3 bases: TGCAGTGCTAGATCTGAGCGGGTCTACAATGAGCAGTTCTTC. It codes for CSARSERVYNEQFF. The rearrangement links TRBV20-1 to TRBJ2-1; D might be TRBD2 (6 bases). Germline V gene sequence: CDR1 DFQATT, CDR2 SNEGSKA (reference sequence). The CDR3 length is 14 residues. V was shortened by 2 bases and J by 3 bases, with 11 bases between the two germline ends.

The rearrangement uses TRBV20-1 and TRBJ2-3; TRBD2 agrees at 8 bases. V lost 2 bases, J lost 0 bases, and 4 bases stayed unmatched. The CDR3 has 15 residues. Germline V gene lookup returns CDR1 DFQATT and CDR2 SNEGSKA (reference sequence). The CDR3 region is CSARFASGSTDTQYF. The CDR3 DNA follows: TGCAGTGCTAGATTTGCTAGCGGGAGCACAGATACGCAGTATTTT.

J is TRBJ1-1 and V is TRBV7-6; D ambiguous. The CDR3 length is 13 residues. Germline CDR1 SGHVS, CDR2 FNYEAQ. Trimming took 9 bases from V and 0 from J, leaving 11 bases between them. CDR3: CASSTGLNTEAFF. For the CDR3, the DNA is TGTGCCAGTAGTACCGGATTGAACACTGAAGCTTTCTTT. Complete variable domain (other parts from reference TRBV7-6 and TRBJ1-1): GAGVSQSPRYKVTKRGQDVALRCDPISGHVSLYWYRQALGQGPEFLTYFNYEAQQDKSGLPNDRFSAERPEGSISTLTIQRTEQRDSAMYRCASSTGLNTEAFFGQGTRLTVV.

V and J are TRBV12-3 or TRBV12-4 and TRBJ2-2; 12 bases are shared with TRBD2. The CDR3 extends over 14 amino acids. V was pared by 7 bases and J by 7 bases, with 4 bases of the junction left unmatched. CDR3 protein: CASTSSGRVGELFF. CDR3 DNA sequence: TGTGCCAGCACCTCTAGCGGGAGGGTCGGGGAGCTGTTTTTT.

With respect to this clone: A clone one base away is much larger, so this may be a read error. The chain employs TRBV28 and TRBJ1-1; 10 bases align to TRBD1. The CDR3 totals 17 residues. Germline CDR1 reads MDHEN; CDR2 reads SYDVKM. The CDR3 sequence: CAISSNRDRGRDTEAFF. Written as DNA, the CDR3 is TGTGCCATCAGTTCTAACCGGGACAGGGGCCGGGACACTGAAGCTTTCTTT. The complete variable domain, with remaining parts taken from reference TRBV28 and TRBJ1-1, reads DVKVTQSSRYLVKRTGEKVFLECVQDMDHENMFWYRQDPGLGLRLIYFSYDVKMKEKGDIPEGYSVSREKKERFSLILESASTNQTSMYLCAISSNRDRGRDTEAFFGQGTRLTVV.

V usage is TRBV5-1 and J usage is TRBJ2-5; either TRBD1 or TRBD2 may supply D (5 bases each). V was clipped by 2 bases and J by 0 bases, with 11 bases between them. The CDR3 sequence is 15 residues long. Germline-derived CDR1 and CDR2 are SGHRS and YFSETQ. CDR3 region: CASSFLAGYQETQYF. CDR3 nucleotide sequence: TGCGCCAGCAGCTTTCTAGCAGGGTACCAAGAGACCCAGTACTTC.

The CDR3 DNA reads TGCAGTGCGGCCCGTGGGCCAGATACGCAGTATTTT. Translated: CSAARGPDTQYF. The chain joins TRBV20-1 to TRBJ2-3; D is unresolved. The germline V gene encodes CDR1 DFQATT and CDR2 SNEGSKA (reference sequence). The CDR3 covers 12 residues. V shed 6 bases and J shed 4 bases, with 11 bases lying between them.

For this clone: This sequence may be a read error, since a much larger clone differs from it by one base. The chain recombines TRBV20-1 with TRBJ1-5, with D hard to call. The germline gives CDR1 DFQATT, CDR2 SNEGSKA (reference sequence). Trimming stripped 6 bases from V and 2 bases from J, with 8 bases between. This CDR3 is built from 12 residues. The CDR3 loop is CSATVGNQPQHF. In nucleotides, the CDR3 is TGCAGTGCCACTGTGGGCAATCAGCCCCAGCATTTT.